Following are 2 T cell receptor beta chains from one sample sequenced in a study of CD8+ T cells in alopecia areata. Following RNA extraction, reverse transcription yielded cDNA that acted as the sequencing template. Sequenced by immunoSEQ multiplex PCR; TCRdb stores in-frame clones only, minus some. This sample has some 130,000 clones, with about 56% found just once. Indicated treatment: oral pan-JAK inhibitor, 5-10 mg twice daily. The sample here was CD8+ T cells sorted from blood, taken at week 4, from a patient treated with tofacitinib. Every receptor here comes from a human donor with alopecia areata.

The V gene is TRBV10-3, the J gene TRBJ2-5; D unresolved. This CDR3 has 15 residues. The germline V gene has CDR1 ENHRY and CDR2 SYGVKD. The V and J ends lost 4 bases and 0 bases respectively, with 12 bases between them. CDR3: CAISGRDGNQETQYF. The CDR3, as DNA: TGTGCCATCAGTGGTCGAGACGGAAACCAAGAGACCCAGTACTTC.

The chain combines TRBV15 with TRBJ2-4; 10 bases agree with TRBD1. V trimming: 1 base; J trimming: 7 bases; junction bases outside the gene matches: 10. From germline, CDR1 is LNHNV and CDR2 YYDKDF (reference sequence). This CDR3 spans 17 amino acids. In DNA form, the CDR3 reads TGTGCCACCAGCAGAGGCGAAACCGGGACAGGGGATAACATTCAGTACTTC. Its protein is CATSRGETGTGDNIQYF.